The text below deals with one TCR beta chain. What it binds is not known. This sample was taken from a study of T cell responses to AZD1222 COVID-19 vaccine. Study outcomes and limitations: Spike-wide coverage was observed for vaccine-associated CD4 TCRs, with dominant responses at 160-218 and 743-854. After two AZD1222 doses, spike-specific TCR breadth and depth rose versus day 0.

Using immunoSEQ multiplex PCR, the repertoire was profiled, and TCRdb retains in-frame clones only, with some absent. The table shows over 85,000 clones, with nearly 90% occurring only once. The CDR3 has 13 residues. Unmatched junction bases numbered 4, after V lost 5 bases and J lost 3 bases. From germline, CDR1 is SEHNR and CDR2 FQNEAQ (reference sequence). The clonotype originates from an adult in good health. This rearrangement joins TRBV7-9 to TRBJ2-7; TRBD1 matches 7 bases. Here the sequenced sample was peripheral blood, taken on day 0 of AZD1222 vaccination. CDR3 bases: TGTGCCAGCAGCAAGGCAGGGGGCTACGAGCAGTACTTC. This encodes CASSKAGGYEQYF.